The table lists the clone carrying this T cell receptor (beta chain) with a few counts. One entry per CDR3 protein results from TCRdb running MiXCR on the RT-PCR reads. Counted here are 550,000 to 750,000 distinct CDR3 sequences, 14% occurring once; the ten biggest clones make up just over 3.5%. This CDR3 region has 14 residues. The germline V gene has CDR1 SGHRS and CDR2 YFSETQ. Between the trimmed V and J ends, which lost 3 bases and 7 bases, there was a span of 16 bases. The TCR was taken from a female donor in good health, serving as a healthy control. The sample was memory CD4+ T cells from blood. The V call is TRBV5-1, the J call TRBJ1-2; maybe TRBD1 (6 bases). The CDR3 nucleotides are TGCGCCAGCAGCTCGGGGGACACTATTTTTGGCTACACCTTC. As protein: CASSSGDTIFGYTF. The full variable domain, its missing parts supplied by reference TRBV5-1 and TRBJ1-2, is KAGVTQTPRYLIKTRGQQVTLSCSPISGHRSVSWYQQTPGQGLQFLFEYFSETQRNKGNFPGRFSGRQFSNSRSEMNVSTLELGDSALYLCASSSGDTIFGYTFGSGTRLTVV.